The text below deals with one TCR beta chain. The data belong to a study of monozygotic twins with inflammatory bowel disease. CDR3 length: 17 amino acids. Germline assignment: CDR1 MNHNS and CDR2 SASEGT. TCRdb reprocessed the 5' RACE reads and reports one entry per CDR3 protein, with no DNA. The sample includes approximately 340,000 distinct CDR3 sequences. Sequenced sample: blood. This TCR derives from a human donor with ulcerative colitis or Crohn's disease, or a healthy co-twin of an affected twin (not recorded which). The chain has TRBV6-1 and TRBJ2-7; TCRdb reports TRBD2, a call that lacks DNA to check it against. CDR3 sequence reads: CASSLGTSGASSYEQYF.